This entry lists 32 T cell receptor beta chains sequenced from one sample in a study of blood T cell repertoires in COVID-19. Method: immunoSEQ multiplex PCR; TCRdb's copy keeps in-frame clones and lacks some. The sample has 150,000 or so clones, around 80% seen once. The sample consisted of peripheral blood. These receptors were taken from a human donor in a cohort sampled during active COVID-19.

The gene calls are TRBV12-3 or TRBV12-4 and TRBJ1-2, with D possibly TRBD1 on 6 matching bases. V was clipped by 4 bases and J by 7 bases, with 13 bases between them. The CDR3 is made up of 13 amino acids. The CDR3 coding sequence is TGTGCCAGCAGTTATCGAACAGGGACTGGCTACACCTTC. It encodes CASSYRTGTGYTF.

The V and J genes are TRBV10-3 and TRBJ1-1, with D tentatively TRBD1 (6 bases). This CDR3 is 13 amino acids long. Germline V gene sequence: CDR1 ENHRY, CDR2 SYGVKD. The germline V and J ends were trimmed by 11 bases and 7 bases, with 20 bases remaining between them. CDR3 amino acids: CACQKNREGEAFF. The CDR3 DNA reads as TGTGCCTGCCAAAAGAACAGGGAGGGTGAAGCTTTCTTT.

The V call is TRBV12-3 or TRBV12-4, the J call TRBJ1-2; D possibly corresponds to TRBD1 (6 bases). The V gene lost 6 bases and the J gene lost 8 bases, with 13 bases spanning the gap. The CDR3 has 12 amino acids. DNA of the CDR3: TGTGCCAGCAGCGTACCCGGGACAGGCTACACCTTC. It yields the protein CASSVPGTGYTF.

The chain uses TRBV9 and TRBJ2-5; the match to TRBD1 covers 9 bases. This CDR3 has 14 residues. Germline values: CDR1 SGDLS, CDR2 YYNGEE. Losses at the gene ends were 3 bases for V and 5 bases for J; bases not matched to a gene: 5. Here the CDR3 DNA reads TGTGCCAGCAGCGCGGGACAGGGAGACGAGACCCAGTACTTC. Translation: CASSAGQGDETQYF.

The chain combines TRBV11-2 with TRBJ1-1; D ambiguous. CDR3 size: 13 residues. The germline V and J ends were trimmed by 3 bases and 2 bases, with 7 bases remaining between them. The germline gives CDR1 SGHAT, CDR2 FQNNGV. CDR3 coding DNA: TGTGCCAGCAGCTTCCAAATCAACACTGAAGCTTTCTTT. Its protein is CASSFQINTEAFF.

The chain uses TRBV4-2 and TRBJ1-1; D is unclear. The CDR3 sequence is 14 residues long. CDR1 is LGHNA and CDR2 is YNFKEQ in the germline V gene. V was pared by 8 bases and J by 4 bases, with 17 bases between. CDR3: CASGHAGRITEAFF. CDR3 nucleotides: TGTGCCAGCGGGCATGCGGGGAGAATCACTGAAGCTTTCTTT.

The sample holds one count of this clone. The rearrangement links TRBV7-9 to TRBJ2-5; D gene uncertain. Per germline, CDR1 SEHNR and CDR2 FQNEAQ (reference sequence). V was cut by 4 bases and J by 5 bases, with 8 bases left in between. The CDR3 extends over 12 amino acids. The CDR3: CASSSNAETQYF. CDR3 sequence (DNA): TGTGCCAGCAGCTCCAACGCGGAGACCCAGTACTTC.

The chain joins TRBV18 to TRBJ2-1; 12 nucleotides line up with TRBD2. J gave up 2 bases and V 3 bases, and 8 bases lay outside the gene matches. This CDR3 contains 18 residues. CDR1 is KGHSH, CDR2 LQKENI, per germline. The CDR3 DNA reads TGTGCCAGCTCACCGGAGGCTAGCGGGGGGGTGCCCTACAATGAGCAGTTCTTC. It encodes CASSPEASGGVPYNEQFF.

This chain connects TRBV4-2 to TRBJ2-7; 8 bases agree with TRBD2. Germline values: CDR1 LGHNA, CDR2 YNFKEQ. The V gene end was trimmed by 1 base and the J gene end by 1 base; junction bases not matched to a gene: 6. The CDR3 extends over 16 amino acids. The CDR3 coding sequence is TGTGCCAGCAGCCAAGGGGCTAGCGGGTTATCCTACGAGCAGTACTTC. It encodes CASSQGASGLSYEQYF.

This clone occurred once. The chain couples TRBV4-3 to TRBJ2-7, with 9 bases matching TRBD1. The CDR3 has 13 residues. The germline V gene has CDR1 LGHNA and CDR2 YSLEER. V was clipped by 6 bases and J by 6 bases; unmatched bases: 6. This chain's CDR3 is CASSLTGGGEQYF. The DNA of the CDR3 is TGCGCCAGCAGTCTAACAGGGGGCGGCGAGCAGTACTTC.

The chain has TRBV19 and TRBJ2-7; a possible D gene is TRBD2 (5 bases). Germline CDR1 reads LNHDA; CDR2 reads SQIVND (reference sequence). Trimming took 6 bases from V and 4 from J, leaving 10 bases between them. There are 12 residues in the CDR3. CDR3 protein: CASRGPGYEQYF. In DNA, the CDR3 is TGTGCCAGTAGAGGCCCGGGATACGAGCAGTACTTC.

The rearrangement joins TRBV4-1 to TRBJ1-6, with TRBD1 matching 8 bases. V lost 5 bases to trimming and J lost 2 bases; unmatched junction nucleotides: 5. The CDR3 contains 16 residues. CDR1 is MGHRA, CDR2 YSYEKL, per germline. The CDR3, as DNA: TGCGCCAGCAGCAATGGACAGGGAACCTATAATTCACCCCTCCACTTT. Protein: CASSNGQGTYNSPLHF.

DNA of the CDR3: TGCGCCAGCAGCCTCAAGATGACAGAAATGAACACTGAAGCTTTCTTT. Translation gives CASSLKMTEMNTEAFF. The V gene is TRBV4-1, the J gene TRBJ1-1; D may be TRBD1 (5 bases). Germline V lookup: CDR1 MGHRA, CDR2 YSYEKL. This CDR3 is 16 amino acids long. V shed 4 bases and J shed 0 bases, with 15 bases lying between them.

This chain links TRBV4-1 with TRBJ2-1; 8 nucleotides align to TRBD1. This CDR3 has 14 residues. CDR1 MGHRA and CDR2 YSYEKL come from the germline V gene. Losses at the gene ends were 3 bases for V and 7 bases for J; bases not matched to a gene: 5. The DNA for the CDR3 is TGCGCCAGCAGCCACCCGACAGGGGAAAATGAGCAGTTCTTC. Its protein is CASSHPTGENEQFF.

The rearrangement links TRBV5-6 to TRBJ1-2; TRBD1 might be the D (6 bases). Trimming removed 4 bases from V and 6 bases from J, with 16 bases in between. Germline CDR1 SGHDT, CDR2 YYEEEE. This CDR3 has 14 residues. CDR3: CASSKGGPRNGYTF. The DNA for the CDR3 is TGTGCCAGCAGCAAGGGGGGGCCTCGGAATGGCTACACCTTC. The complete variable domain, with remaining parts taken from reference TRBV5-6 and TRBJ1-2, reads DAGVTQSPTHLIKTRGQQVTLRCSPKSGHDTVSWYQQALGQGPQFIFQYYEEEERQRGNFPDRFSGHQFPNYSSELNVNALLLGDSALYLCASSKGGPRNGYTFGSGTRLTVV.

V gene TRBV19 combines with J gene TRBJ2-5; no definite D call. Trimming left V 7 bases short and J 5 bases short, with 14 bases between. The germline V gene has CDR1 LNHDA and CDR2 SQIVND (reference sequence). This CDR3 has 13 residues. Written as DNA, the CDR3 is TGTGCCAGTAAGCCCCCCAACTTGGAGACCCAGTACTTC. This sequence encodes CASKPPNLETQYF.

The chain couples TRBV6-5 to TRBJ1-1, with D unclear. CDR1 is MNHEY, CDR2 SVGAGI, per germline. V was trimmed by 6 bases and J by 2 bases, leaving 13 bases between them. This CDR3 contains 14 residues. The CDR3 region has the DNA TGTGCCAGCAGACCCCAGAGGCTTAACACTGAAGCTTTCTTT. Amino acid sequence: CASRPQRLNTEAFF.

This sequence joins TRBV9 and TRBJ2-7; 10 positions agree with TRBD1. The J segment lost 6 bases and the V segment lost 0 bases, leaving 3 bases of the junction unmatched. Germline V gene data show CDR1 as SGDLS and CDR2 as YYNGEE. The CDR3 spans 14 residues. The CDR3 bases are TGTGCCAGCAGCGTAGGACAGGGGGCCGGCGAGCAGTACTTC. The encoded protein is CASSVGQGAGEQYF.

The chain has TRBV30 and TRBJ1-3; maybe TRBD1 (6 bases). Germline CDR1 GTSNPN, CDR2 SVGIG (reference sequence). The CDR3 runs to 14 residues. Trimming removed 3 bases from V and 4 bases from J, with 13 bases in between. In DNA form, the CDR3 reads TGTGCCTGGAGGGCGCAGGGGATGGGAAACACCATATATTTT. Translated, it gives CAWRAQGMGNTIYF.

This clone was picked up a small number of times. J is TRBJ1-4 and V is TRBV6-5; 7 nucleotides align to TRBD1. CDR3 length: 15 amino acids. V dropped 2 bases and J dropped 10; count of bases not matched to a gene: 10. CDR1 and CDR2 (germline): MNHEY, SVGAGI. The CDR3 nucleotides are TGTGCCAGCAGTTACGTCGACAGGGAGTATGGAAAACTGTTTTTT. It yields the protein CASSYVDREYGKLFF.

The V and J genes are TRBV18 and TRBJ1-5; TRBD1 might be the D (6 bases). V lost 3 bases and J 10 bases, leaving 13 bases between the germline ends. Germline assignment: CDR1 KGHSH and CDR2 LQKENI. The CDR3 consists of 13 residues. Here the CDR3 DNA reads TGTGCCAGCTCACCGGGGACACAGGGTCCCCAGCATTTT. Translating gives CASSPGTQGPQHF. Complete variable domain (other parts from reference TRBV18 and TRBJ1-5): NAGVMQNPRHLVRRRGQEARLRCSPMKGHSHVYWYRQLPEEGLKFMVYLQKENIIDESGMPKERFSAEFPKEGPSILRIQQVVRGDSAAYFCASSPGTQGPQHFGDGTRLSIL.

The CDR3 protein is CASSRIPRIAGGTDTQYF. CDR3 in DNA: TGCGCCAGCAGCCGCATACCCAGGATAGCGGGGGGGACAGATACGCAGTATTTT. The chain uses TRBV4-1 and TRBJ2-3; TRBD2 matches at 11 bases. CDR3 size: 18 residues. Losses at the gene ends were 4 bases for V and 3 bases for J; bases not matched to a gene: 12. Germline-derived CDR1 and CDR2 are MGHRA and YSYEKL.

The V call is TRBV19, the J call TRBJ2-6, with D perhaps matching TRBD1 (6 bases). This CDR3 has 16 amino acids. V was cut by 7 bases and J by 4 bases, with 17 bases left in between. The germline V gene has CDR1 LNHDA and CDR2 SQIVND (reference sequence). This chain's CDR3 is CASTAQGPSGANVLTF. CDR3 sequence (DNA): TGTGCCAGTACCGCACAGGGCCCCTCAGGGGCCAACGTCCTGACTTTC.

The chain carries TRBV7-4 and TRBJ2-1; D gene unclear. Looked up from germline, CDR1 is SGHVT and CDR2 is SQSDAQ. V was trimmed by 5 bases and J by 8 bases, leaving 13 bases between them. The CDR3 consists of 13 residues. The CDR3 reads CASSPTFHDEQFF. The CDR3 DNA reads as TGTGCCAGCAGCCCCACTTTCCACGATGAGCAGTTCTTC.

The chain employs TRBV28 and TRBJ1-1; possibly TRBD1 for D (5 bases). The CDR3 is 17 residues long. V was shortened by 1 base and J by 0 bases, with 15 bases between the two germline ends. Germline-derived CDR1 and CDR2 are MDHEN and SYDVKM. The CDR3 here is CASSLYGIQGMNTEAFF. The CDR3 DNA reads TGTGCCAGCAGTTTATATGGGATTCAGGGAATGAACACTGAAGCTTTCTTT. The full variable domain, its missing parts supplied by reference TRBV28 and TRBJ1-1, is DVKVTQSSRYLVKRTGEKVFLECVQDMDHENMFWYRQDPGLGLRLIYFSYDVKMKEKGDIPEGYSVSREKKERFSLILESASTNQTSMYLCASSLYGIQGMNTEAFFGQGTRLTVV.

This clone has only one observation. This chain joins TRBV11-3 and TRBJ1-2; D is ambiguous. The V gene's germline CDR1 is SGHNT and CDR2 YENEEA. The CDR3 has 13 residues. Between the trimmed V and J ends, which lost 5 bases and 6 bases, there was a span of 13 bases. The CDR3 here is CASSLTGADGYTF. CDR3 sequence (DNA): TGTGCCAGCAGCCTAACGGGAGCGGATGGCTACACCTTC. Full variable domain (missing parts from reference TRBV11-3 and TRBJ1-2): EAGVVQSPRYKIIEKKQPVAFWCNPISGHNTLYWYLQNLGQGPELLIRYENEEAVDDSQLPKDRFSAERLKGVDSTLKIQPAELGDSAVYLCASSLTGADGYTFGSGTRLTVV.

The chain is built from TRBV6-2 or TRBV6-3 and TRBJ1-2; 8 bases match TRBD1. V lost 3 bases, J lost 1 base, and 7 bases stayed unmatched. Germline V gives CDR1 MNHEY, CDR2 SVGEGT. CDR3 size: 16 residues. The CDR3 loop is CASSYGDRSLNYGYTF. In DNA, the CDR3 is TGTGCCAGCAGTTATGGGGACAGGAGCCTTAACTATGGCTACACCTTC.

The chain joins TRBV6-1 to TRBJ1-2; D not resolved. Germline V gives CDR1 MNHNS, CDR2 SASEGT. Deletions cut 2 bases from V and 4 bases from J, with 14 bases between. This CDR3 comprises 15 residues. CDR3 residues: CASSEQASPAYGYTF. In DNA, the CDR3 is TGTGCCAGCAGTGAACAGGCCTCCCCGGCCTATGGCTACACCTTC.

The V and J genes are TRBV2 and TRBJ2-7, with unresolved D. CDR3 length: 12 residues. From germline, CDR1 is SNHLY and CDR2 FYNNEI. Trimming shortened V by 5 bases and J by 7 bases, and 12 bases separated the two germline ends. The CDR3 sequence: CASSSPPAEQYF. The CDR3 DNA sequence: TGTGCCAGCAGTAGCCCCCCCGCAGAGCAGTACTTC.

The rearrangement links TRBV3-1 (or the pseudogene TRBV3-2) to TRBJ2-3; the match to TRBD1 covers 9 bases. V was pared by 3 bases and J by 6 bases, with 16 bases of the junction left unmatched. Germline lookup yields CDR1 LGHDT and CDR2 YNNKEL (reference sequence). The CDR3 is 18 amino acids. CDR3 DNA sequence: TGTGCCAGCAGCCATGTGGGCCTAGGGACAGGGAGTATGGATACGCAGTATTTT. Translation gives CASSHVGLGTGSMDTQYF.

This chain connects TRBV12-5 to TRBJ2-1; the match to TRBD1 covers 9 bases. Looked up from germline, CDR1 is LGHNT and CDR2 is FRNRAP. The J segment lost 15 bases and the V segment lost 6 bases, leaving 9 bases of the junction unmatched. There are 12 residues in the CDR3. DNA for the CDR3: TGTGCTAGTGGCTCTAGAGGGACAGGGACGTTCTTC. Its protein product is CASGSRGTGTFF.

This chain joins TRBV11-3 and TRBJ2-3, with D hard to call. The CDR3 is made up of 17 amino acids. Germline V CDR1 and CDR2: SGHNT, YENEEA. V lost 0 bases and J lost 1, with 14 bases in between. CDR3 in amino acids: CASSLDLFWAGTDTQYF. The CDR3 DNA follows: TGTGCCAGCAGCTTAGATCTTTTCTGGGCAGGCACAGATACGCAGTATTTT.